The rows below give T cell receptor beta chains drawn from one sample of a study of CD8 T cells in Susac syndrome. Each CDR3 protein gets one entry after TCRdb re-called the immunoSEQ multiplex PCR reads with MiXCR. The sample has about 120,000 distinct CDR3 sequences, over 85% seen once. The sample was CD8+ T cells from PBMCs. The receptors were gathered from a human donor with Susac syndrome. Each CDR3 is given with its conserved first and last residue. D genes are given only for firm matches. A clone size is listed for some rows: how often the clone was seen (once, few, many), or a class if it is expanded.

V gene	clone size	J gene	D gene	CDR3 protein	CDR3 DNA
TRBV12-3/TRBV12-4	NA	TRBJ2-4	NA	CASSNPTGAKNIQYF	TGTGCCAGCAGTAACCCTACCGGAGCCAAAAACATTCAGTACTTC
TRBV7-2	NA	TRBJ2-7	TRBD2	CASSPNRDYYDQYF	TGTGCCAGCAGCCCCAACCGGGACTACTACGACCAGTACTTC
TRBV30	NA	TRBJ2-5	NA	CAWSVLGAETQYF	TGTGCCTGGAGTGTACTGGGGGCAGAGACCCAGTACTTC
TRBV9	NA	TRBJ2-1	NA	CASSLRQGNEQFF	TGTGCCAGCAGCCTAAGGCAGGGGAATGAGCAGTTCTTC
TRBV16	once	TRBJ1-1	NA	CASSVGRTEAFF	TGTGCCAGCAGCGTAGGAAGAACTGAAGCTTTCTTT
TRBV4-3	few	TRBJ1-2	NA	CASSHSEGIHYGYTF	TGCGCCAGCAGCCACTCAGAGGGAATACACTATGGCTACACCTTC
TRBV4-2	NA	TRBJ1-2	TRBD1	CASSSVQGADNYGYTF	TGTGCCAGCAGCTCAGTACAGGGGGCGGATAACTATGGCTACACCTTC
TRBV19	NA	TRBJ1-5	NA	CASSMGSGTLRPQHF	TGTGCCAGTAGTATGGGGTCCGGGACCCTTCGACCCCAGCATTTT
TRBV29-1	NA	TRBJ2-1	NA	CSVPKADSYNEQFF	TGCAGCGTCCCGAAGGCCGATTCCTACAATGAGCAGTTCTTC
TRBV6-1	NA	TRBJ2-1	TRBD2	CASRSGLPGLVSYNEQFF	TGTGCCAGCAGATCCGGGTTACCGGGACTAGTCTCCTACAATGAGCAGTTCTTC
TRBV9	once	TRBJ1-2	NA	CASSVDWRGGYTF	TGTGCCAGCAGCGTAGATTGGAGGGGGGGCTACACCTTC
TRBV5-1	NA	TRBJ1-1	NA	CASRIGGNTEAFF	TGCGCCAGCAGGATCGGGGGGAACACTGAAGCTTTCTTT
TRBV20-1	NA	TRBJ1-3	TRBD1	CSARGTADTIYF	TGCAGTGCCCGAGGGACAGCCGACACCATATATTTT
TRBV4-2	NA	TRBJ1-2	NA	CASSQREDRTNYGYTF	TGTGCCAGCAGCCAAAGGGAGGACAGAACTAACTATGGCTACACCTTC
TRBV15	NA	TRBJ2-3	TRBD2	CATSRESAGGPSTDTQYF	TGTGCCACCAGCAGAGAATCTGCGGGGGGACCTAGCACAGATACGCAGTATTTT
TRBV4-3	NA	TRBJ2-3	TRBD2	CASSQDLGREGPADTQYF	TGCGCCAGCAGCCAAGATCTAGGGCGGGAGGGCCCGGCAGATACGCAGTATTTT
TRBV30	once	TRBJ2-2	NA	CAWNPNTGELFF	TGTGCCTGGAACCCGAACACCGGGGAGCTGTTTTTT